What follows are 17 T cell receptor beta chains derived from one specimen sequenced in a study of T cells expressing NK-cell markers. From the 5' RACE reads, TCRdb lists one entry per CDR3 protein and no DNA. The listing contains about half a million distinct CDR3 sequences. The sequencing input was blood T cells: a sorted CD56 or NKG2C T cell subset, CD4+ or CD8+ T cells, or bulk PBMC T cells (not recorded which). The receptors originated from a woman between 45 and 60 years old in good health.

The V gene is TRBV7-2, the J gene TRBJ1-6. Germline CDR1 SGHTA, CDR2 FQGNSA. The CDR3 spans 13 residues. The CDR3 region is CASSLFPNSPLHF. The complete variable domain, with remaining parts taken from reference TRBV7-2 and TRBJ1-6, reads GAGVSQSPSNKVTEKGKDVELRCDPISGHTALYWYRQSLGQGLEFLIYFQGNSAPDKSGLPSDRFSAERTGGSVSTLTIQRTQQEDSAVYLCASSLFPNSPLHFGNGTRLTVT.

V gene TRBV15 combines with J gene TRBJ1-1; TCRdb's D call, TRBD1, is unchecked because there is no DNA. The CDR3 sequence is 13 residues long. CDR1 is LNHNV and CDR2 is YYDKDF in the germline V gene (reference sequence). CDR3 in amino acids: CATSREVPSPAFF. Full variable domain (rest looked up from reference TRBV15 and TRBJ1-1): DAMVIQNPRYQVTQFGKPVTLSCSQTLNHNVMYWYQQKSSQAPKLLFHYYDKDFNNEADTPDNFQSRRPNTSFCFLDIRSPGLGDTAMYLCATSREVPSPAFFGQGTRLTVV.

The chain has TRBV29-1 and TRBJ2-1; TCRdb's D call of TRBD1 is untestable without DNA. The CDR3 has 13 amino acids. Germline CDR1 SQVTM, CDR2 ANQGSEA. The CDR3 loop is CSGSSGAEYEQFF.

The chain is built from TRBV20-1 and TRBJ2-5; TCRdb names TRBD2, which stays unverified in the absence of DNA. This CDR3 is 14 amino acids long. Germline assignment: CDR1 DFQATT and CDR2 SNEGSKA (reference sequence). The CDR3 here is CSARDLRGQETQYF.

The chain uses TRBV20-1 and TRBJ1-4. The CDR3 extends over 15 amino acids. Germline assignment: CDR1 DFQATT and CDR2 SNEGSKA (reference sequence). This CDR3 is CSAELHPATNEKLFF.

The V call is TRBV12-3 or TRBV12-4, the J call TRBJ2-2; TCRdb indicates TRBD2, and absent DNA this call remains unverified. The CDR3 extends over 17 amino acids. The CDR3 sequence is CASSYGLAGTNTGELFF.

The chain is built from TRBV20-1 and TRBJ2-3; absent DNA, TCRdb's TRBD2 call cannot be checked. This CDR3 has 17 residues. CDR1 DFQATT and CDR2 SNEGSKA come from the germline V gene (reference sequence). The CDR3 spells CSATGLAGSSSTDTQYF.

The V gene is TRBV27, the J gene TRBJ2-3; lacking DNA, the TRBD1 call made by TCRdb goes unchecked. CDR1 is MNHEY, CDR2 SMNVEV, per germline (reference sequence). This CDR3 contains 16 residues. CDR3: CASSFTGTGNGDTQYF.

This chain links TRBV2 with TRBJ2-2; without DNA, the TCRdb call of TRBD2 cannot be checked. CDR1 is SNHLY, CDR2 FYNNEI, per germline. The CDR3 has 14 residues. CDR3 protein: CASSGLTSSGELFF.

This sequence joins TRBV12-3 or TRBV12-4 and TRBJ2-5. The CDR3 sequence is 14 residues long. CDR3 sequence reads: CASSWGGNKETQYF.

This rearrangement joins TRBV20-1 to TRBJ2-1; without DNA, the TCRdb call of TRBD1 cannot be checked. The length of the CDR3 is 15 residues. Germline V gene data show CDR1 as DFQATT and CDR2 as SNEGSKA (reference sequence). CDR3 loop: CSATLYRDRAFKQFF.

The V call is TRBV11-2, the J call TRBJ2-1; TCRdb reports TRBD1, a call that lacks DNA to check it against. The CDR3 extends over 17 amino acids. The germline gives CDR1 SGHAT, CDR2 FQNNGV. CDR3 sequence reads: CASSLAHGPSAYNEQFF.

The chain combines TRBV12-3 or TRBV12-4 with TRBJ2-5. CDR3 length equals 14 residues. The CDR3 spells CASFSVAGEETQYF.

The chain carries TRBV3-1 and TRBJ2-1. This CDR3 is built from 13 residues. Germline V gene lookup returns CDR1 LGHDT and CDR2 YNNKEL (reference sequence). The CDR3 spells CASSQLEWNEQFF.

The chain carries TRBV6-5 and TRBJ2-3; as DNA is missing, the TRBD1 call by TCRdb cannot be tested. Germline CDR1 is MNHEY and CDR2 is SVGAGI. The CDR3 covers 14 residues. The CDR3 sequence: CASSLGQGADTQYF.

The gene calls are TRBV13 and TRBJ2-1; checking the TCRdb D call of TRBD1 is not possible without DNA. This CDR3 contains 15 residues. CDR1 PRHDT and CDR2 FYEKMQ come from the germline V gene (reference sequence). CDR3 residues: CATGQGKGLGLEQFF.

The chain joins TRBV6-6 to TRBJ2-1; TCRdb outputs TRBD2, but without DNA this stays unchecked. The V gene's germline CDR1 is MNHNY and CDR2 SVGAGI (reference sequence). The CDR3 extends over 16 amino acids. The CDR3 sequence is CASSDSSPYSYNEQFF.